The sequence of this T cell receptor beta chain was determined in a study of blood T cell repertoires in COVID-19. The overall study: Sites across the United States, Italy and Spain contributed samples from acute and convalescent COVID-19. Nucleic acid was either cDNA or gDNA, and it came from T cells, B-cell-depleted T cells, or PBMCs.

This CDR3 spans 17 amino acids. Some clones are missing from TCRdb's copy, which holds only in-frame ones; the method was immunoSEQ multiplex PCR. The top ten clones hold about 13% of a sample with fewer than 150,000 clones, approximately 84% of them seen once. The source of this sequence is a human donor in a cohort sampled during active COVID-19. The chain couples TRBV21-1 to TRBJ1-5; TRBD1 was called by the table and not checked on the DNA. TRBV21-1 is termed a pseudogene. The sequencing sample was made of peripheral blood. CDR3 residues: CASSKVIWDRAFWPQHF. DNA of the CDR3: TGTGCCAGCAGCAAAGTGATCTGGGACAGGGCCTTTTGGCCCCAGCATTTT.